The 16 T cell receptor beta chains below come from one sample, sequenced in a study of T-cell reconstitution after alpha-beta-depleted transplantation in children. Researchers prepared the TCRbeta library using unique molecular identifiers, the study reports. TCRdb passed the PCR reads through MiXCR, listing each CDR3 protein once. Here the sample spans about 500,000 distinct CDR3 sequences, approximately 29% being singletons. Specimen: PBMCs from the stem cell graft donor, collected from the stem cell graft. All receptors come from a human donor who donated a stem cell graft to a child with aplastic anemia.

The rearrangement joins TRBV20-1 to TRBJ2-7; D gene unclear. The CDR3 has 12 amino acids. V dropped 3 bases and J dropped 2 bases, with 8 bases sitting between them. Germline V lookup: CDR1 DFQATT, CDR2 SNEGSKA (reference sequence). The CDR3 sequence is CSARSGPYEQYV. In nucleotides, the CDR3 is TGCAGTGCTAGGTCGGGCCCCTACGAGCAGTACGTC.

This chain links TRBV12-3 or TRBV12-4 with TRBJ2-5; D may correspond to TRBD1 or TRBD2 (5 bases each). The V end lost 5 bases, the J end lost 1 base, and 8 bases lay between the germline ends. The CDR3 sequence is 13 residues long. CDR3 nucleotides: TGTGCCAGCAGTGCAGGGACCCAAGAGACCCAGTACTTC. As protein: CASSAGTQETQYF.

The chain has TRBV5-1 and TRBJ1-2, with 8 bases aligning to TRBD1. J was trimmed by 6 bases and V by 4 bases; bases with no gene match: 5. The CDR3 consists of 13 residues. The V gene's germline CDR1 is SGHRS and CDR2 YFSETQ. CDR3 loop: CASSQTDRDGYTF. In DNA form, the CDR3 reads TGCGCCAGCAGCCAAACGGACAGGGATGGCTACACCTTC.

The gene calls are TRBV5-1 and TRBJ2-5; the D gene is possibly TRBD1 (6 bases). Trimming pared 1 base from V and 5 bases from J, leaving 15 bases between. This CDR3 comprises 15 residues. CDR1 and CDR2 (germline): SGHRS, YFSETQ. CDR3 nucleotides: TGCGCCAGCAGCTTGCCCCAGGGGAGTCGGGAGACCCAGTACTTC. Protein sequence: CASSLPQGSRETQYF. Variable domain in full (rest from reference TRBV5-1 and TRBJ2-5): KAGVTQTPRYLIKTRGQQVTLSCSPISGHRSVSWYQQTPGQGLQFLFEYFSETQRNKGNFPGRFSGRQFSNSRSEMNVSTLELGDSALYLCASSLPQGSRETQYFGPGTRLLVL.

The chain carries TRBV6-4 and TRBJ2-4; weak D call: TRBD2 (5 bases). Germline V gene sequence: CDR1 MRHNA, CDR2 SNTAGT. This CDR3 contains 13 residues. Trimming shortened V by 4 bases and J by 3 bases, and 7 bases separated the two germline ends. CDR3 nucleotides: TGTGCCAGCAGTGGAGAGGGCAAAAACATTCAGTACTTC. It encodes CASSGEGKNIQYF.

This clonotype was counted a few times. The V and J genes are TRBV5-1 and TRBJ2-1; 9 positions agree with TRBD2. In germline, CDR1 is SGHRS, CDR2 YFSETQ. CDR3 length: 16 amino acids. Trimming took 1 base from V and 5 from J; bases not matched to a gene: 7. The chain's CDR3 is CASSLRAGGADNEQFF. In DNA form, the CDR3 reads TGCGCCAGCAGCTTGCGAGCGGGAGGTGCCGACAATGAGCAGTTCTTC.

CDR3 sequence reads: CASSQELAPKYEQYF. CDR3 DNA sequence: TGTGCCAGCAGCCAAGAGTTGGCACCCAAGTACGAGCAGTACTTC. The chain recombines TRBV4-2 with TRBJ2-7; D remains unclear. CDR1 is LGHNA, CDR2 YNFKEQ, per germline. CDR3 length: 15 amino acids. V was trimmed by 0 bases and J by 4 bases, leaving 13 bases between them.

The gene calls are TRBV20-1 and TRBJ2-1; tentative D call: TRBD2 (5 bases). Germline CDR1 and CDR2: DFQATT and SNEGSKA (reference sequence). The V and J ends lost 6 bases and 0 bases respectively, with 15 bases between them. The CDR3 has 15 amino acids. The CDR3 sequence is CSAPRRADSYNEQFF. DNA of the CDR3: TGCAGTGCCCCCCGGCGAGCGGACTCCTACAATGAGCAGTTCTTC.

This clonotype came up once. V is TRBV27 and J is TRBJ2-3; 7 nucleotides agree with TRBD1. Trimming cost V 4 bases and J 2 bases; bases outside gene matches: 9. This CDR3 has 16 amino acids. Germline CDR1 MNHEY, CDR2 SMNVEV (reference sequence). DNA for the CDR3: TGTGCCAGCAGTTCGCTCCGGGACAGAGTCACAGATACGCAGTATTTT. Translating it yields CASSSLRDRVTDTQYF.

The CDR3 DNA reads as TGTGCCAGCTTAACGGACGGCGAGCAGTACTTC. Amino acid sequence: CASLTDGEQYF. This chain uses TRBV28 with TRBJ2-7, with D uncertain. The V and J ends lost 8 bases and 6 bases respectively, with 11 bases between them. The germline V gene encodes CDR1 MDHEN and CDR2 SYDVKM. The length of the CDR3 is 11 residues.

The V gene is TRBV5-1, the J gene TRBJ2-1; TRBD1 or TRBD2 may be the D gene (5 bases each). Germline V gene lookup returns CDR1 SGHRS and CDR2 YFSETQ. There are 15 residues in the CDR3. Trimming stripped 4 bases from V and 11 bases from J, with 22 bases between. CDR3 sequence (DNA): TGCGCCAGCAGCGGCCGGGACGGATGGCAGAATCAGCAGTTCTTC. Protein product: CASSGRDGWQNQQFF.

This clonotype was seen only a few times. J is TRBJ2-3 and V is TRBV29-1, with 9 bases fitting TRBD2. The germline gives CDR1 SQVTM, CDR2 ANQGSEA. Germline trimming cut 5 bases from V and 0 bases from J; bases unmatched to any gene: 3. The CDR3 runs 14 residues. The CDR3 DNA follows: TGCAGCGTTCAAACTAGCGGGAGCACAGATACGCAGTATTTT. Encoded protein: CSVQTSGSTDTQYF.

V is TRBV6-2 or TRBV6-3 and J is TRBJ2-3; D may correspond to TRBD1 or TRBD2 (5 bases each). Trimming removed 2 bases from V and 5 bases from J, with 23 bases in between. The CDR3 has 18 amino acids. The germline V gene has CDR1 MNHEY and CDR2 SVGEGT. The CDR3 DNA sequence: TGTGCCAGCAGTTACCCAGAGGGGCCCGATGCCTACCTAGATACGCAGTATTTT. This gives the protein CASSYPEGPDAYLDTQYF.

The chain joins TRBV20-1 to TRBJ2-3; no reliable D call. CDR3 length equals 13 residues. V was clipped by 5 bases and J by 1 base, with 10 bases between them. Germline V gene lookup returns CDR1 DFQATT and CDR2 SNEGSKA (reference sequence). For the CDR3, the DNA is TGCAGTGCTCCAGAGCCGGGCACAGATACGCAGTATTTT. Translating it yields CSAPEPGTDTQYF.

This clonotype was seen only a few times. The chain recombines TRBV5-1 with TRBJ1-1; possible D gene TRBD1, 5 bases. With 0 bases removed from V and 1 base from J, the gap between germline ends came to 10 bases. The CDR3 has 15 residues. The germline gives CDR1 SGHRS, CDR2 YFSETQ. The CDR3 region is CASSLASGGNTEAFF. The DNA for the CDR3 is TGCGCCAGCAGCTTGGCCAGCGGGGGGAACACTGAAGCTTTCTTT. Filled out from reference TRBV5-1 and TRBJ1-1, the complete variable domain reads KAGVTQTPRYLIKTRGQQVTLSCSPISGHRSVSWYQQTPGQGLQFLFEYFSETQRNKGNFPGRFSGRQFSNSRSEMNVSTLELGDSALYLCASSLASGGNTEAFFGQGTRLTVV.

The rearrangement joins TRBV7-8 to TRBJ2-1; TRBD2 matches at 7 bases. This CDR3 is built from 13 residues. V lost 8 bases, J lost 4 bases, and 5 bases stayed unmatched. Looked up from germline, CDR1 is SGHVS and CDR2 is FQNEAQ. The CDR3, as DNA: TGTGCCAGCGGGGCTAGCGGTTACAATGAGCAGTTCTTC. Its protein is CASGASGYNEQFF.